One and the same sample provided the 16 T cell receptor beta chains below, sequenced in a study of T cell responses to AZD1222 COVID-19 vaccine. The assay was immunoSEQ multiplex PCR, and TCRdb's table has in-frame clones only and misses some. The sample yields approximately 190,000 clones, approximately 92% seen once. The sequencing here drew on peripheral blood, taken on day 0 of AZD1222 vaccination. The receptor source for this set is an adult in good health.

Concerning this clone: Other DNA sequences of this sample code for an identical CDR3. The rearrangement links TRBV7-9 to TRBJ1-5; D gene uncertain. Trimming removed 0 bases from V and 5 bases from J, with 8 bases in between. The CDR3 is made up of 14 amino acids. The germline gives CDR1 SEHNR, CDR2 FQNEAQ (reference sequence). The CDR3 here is CASSLAGLDQPQHF. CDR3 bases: TGTGCCAGCAGCTTAGCAGGGTTGGATCAGCCCCAGCATTTT.

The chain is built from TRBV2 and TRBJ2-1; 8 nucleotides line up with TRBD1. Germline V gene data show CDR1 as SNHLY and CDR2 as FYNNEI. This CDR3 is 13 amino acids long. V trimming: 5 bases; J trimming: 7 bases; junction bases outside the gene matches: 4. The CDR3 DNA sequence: TGTGCCAGCAGTCGGACAGGGCAGAATGAGCAGTTCTTC. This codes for CASSRTGQNEQFF.

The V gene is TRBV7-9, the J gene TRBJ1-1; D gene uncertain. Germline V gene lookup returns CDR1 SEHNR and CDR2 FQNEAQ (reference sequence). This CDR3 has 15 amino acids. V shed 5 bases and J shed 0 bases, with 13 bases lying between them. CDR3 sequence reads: CASSPFQVMNTEAFF. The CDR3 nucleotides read TGTGCCAGCAGCCCGTTTCAGGTAATGAACACTGAAGCTTTCTTT.

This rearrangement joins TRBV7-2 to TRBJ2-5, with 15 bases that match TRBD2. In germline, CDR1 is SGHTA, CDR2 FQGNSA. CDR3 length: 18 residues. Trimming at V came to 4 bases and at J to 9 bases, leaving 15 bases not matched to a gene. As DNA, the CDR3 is TGTGCCAGCAGCTCCTCGGGGGCCGGGACTAGCGGGGGGCCCTCCCAGTACTTC. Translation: CASSSSGAGTSGGPSQYF.

The CDR3 sequence is CASSPQHTGPAPLHF. The CDR3 DNA sequence: TGTGCCAGCAGCCCCCAACATACAGGGCCGGCCCCCCTCCACTTT. The chain employs TRBV5-5 and TRBJ1-6; perhaps TRBD1 as D (6 bases). The CDR3 consists of 15 residues. Per germline, CDR1 SGHKS and CDR2 YYEKEE (reference sequence). V lost 4 bases and J lost 13, with 21 bases in between.

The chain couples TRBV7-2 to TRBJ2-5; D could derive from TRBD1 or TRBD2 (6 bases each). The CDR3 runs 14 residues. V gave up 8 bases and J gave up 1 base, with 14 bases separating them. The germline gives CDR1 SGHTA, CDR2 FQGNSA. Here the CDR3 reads CASAPGGSQETQYF. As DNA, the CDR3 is TGTGCCAGCGCCCCCGGGGGCAGCCAAGAGACCCAGTACTTC. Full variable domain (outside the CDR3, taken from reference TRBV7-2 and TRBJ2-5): GAGVSQSPSNKVTEKGKDVELRCDPISGHTALYWYRQSLGQGLEFLIYFQGNSAPDKSGLPSDRFSAERTGGSVSTLTIQRTQQEDSAVYLCASAPGGSQETQYFGPGTRLLVL.

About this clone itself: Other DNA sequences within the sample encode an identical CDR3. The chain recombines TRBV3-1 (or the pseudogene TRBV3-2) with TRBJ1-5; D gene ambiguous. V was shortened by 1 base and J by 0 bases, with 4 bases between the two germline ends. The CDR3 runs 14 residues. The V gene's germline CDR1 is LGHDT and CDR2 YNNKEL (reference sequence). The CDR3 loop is CASSQGVSNQPQHF. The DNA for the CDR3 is TGTGCCAGCAGCCAAGGGGTTAGCAATCAGCCCCAGCATTTT.

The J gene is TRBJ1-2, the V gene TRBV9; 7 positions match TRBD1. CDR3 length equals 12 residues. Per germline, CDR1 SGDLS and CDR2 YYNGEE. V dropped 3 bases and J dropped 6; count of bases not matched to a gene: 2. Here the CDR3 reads CASSGQGDGYTF. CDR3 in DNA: TGTGCCAGCAGCGGACAGGGTGATGGCTACACCTTC.

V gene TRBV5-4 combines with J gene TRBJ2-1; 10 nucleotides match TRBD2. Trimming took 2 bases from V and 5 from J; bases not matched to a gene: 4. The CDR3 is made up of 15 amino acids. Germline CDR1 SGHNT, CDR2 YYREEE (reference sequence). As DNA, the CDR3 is TGTGCCAGCAGCTTCCGAGCGGGGGGGAACAATGAGCAGTTCTTC. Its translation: CASSFRAGGNNEQFF.

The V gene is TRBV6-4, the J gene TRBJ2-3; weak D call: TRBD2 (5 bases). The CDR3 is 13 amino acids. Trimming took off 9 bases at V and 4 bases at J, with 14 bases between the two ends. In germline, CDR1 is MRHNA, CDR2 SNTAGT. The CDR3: CASSTGFADTQYF. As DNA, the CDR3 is TGTGCCAGTAGTACGGGGTTCGCAGATACGCAGTATTTT.

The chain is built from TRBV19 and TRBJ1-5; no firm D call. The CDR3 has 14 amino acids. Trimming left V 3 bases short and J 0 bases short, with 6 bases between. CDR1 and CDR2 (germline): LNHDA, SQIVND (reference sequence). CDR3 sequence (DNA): TGTGCCAGTAGTATCGTCAGTAGCAATCAGCCCCAGCATTTT. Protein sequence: CASSIVSSNQPQHF.

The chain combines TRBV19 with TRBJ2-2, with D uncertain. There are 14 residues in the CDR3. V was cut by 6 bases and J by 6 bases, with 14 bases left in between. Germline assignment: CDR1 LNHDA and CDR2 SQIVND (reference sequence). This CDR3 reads CASRRDSSAGELFF. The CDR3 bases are TGTGCCAGTAGGAGAGACTCCTCCGCCGGGGAGCTGTTTTTT.

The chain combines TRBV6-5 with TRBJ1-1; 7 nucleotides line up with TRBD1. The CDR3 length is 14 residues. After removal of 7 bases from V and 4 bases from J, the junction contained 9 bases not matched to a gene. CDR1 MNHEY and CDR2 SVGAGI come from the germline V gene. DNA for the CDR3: TGTGCCAGCATTCAACCGGGACAGTTCACTGAAGCTTTCTTT. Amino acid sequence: CASIQPGQFTEAFF.

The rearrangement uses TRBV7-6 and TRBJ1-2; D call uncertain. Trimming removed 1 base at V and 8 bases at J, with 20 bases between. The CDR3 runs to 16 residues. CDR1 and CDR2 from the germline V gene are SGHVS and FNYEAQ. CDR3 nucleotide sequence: TGTGCCAGCAGCTTAGACCCCTCGAGTACAGTCGAAGGCTACACCTTC. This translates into CASSLDPSSTVEGYTF. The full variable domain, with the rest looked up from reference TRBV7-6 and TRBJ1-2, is GAGVSQSPRYKVTKRGQDVALRCDPISGHVSLYWYRQALGQGPEFLTYFNYEAQQDKSGLPNDRFSAERPEGSISTLTIQRTEQRDSAMYRCASSLDPSSTVEGYTFGSGTRLTVV.

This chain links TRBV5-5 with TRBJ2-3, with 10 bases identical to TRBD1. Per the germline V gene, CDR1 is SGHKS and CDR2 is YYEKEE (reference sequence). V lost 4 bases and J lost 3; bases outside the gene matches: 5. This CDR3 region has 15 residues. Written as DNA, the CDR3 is TGTGCCAGCAGCACTGGACAGGGGGTAACAGATACGCAGTATTTT. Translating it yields CASSTGQGVTDTQYF.

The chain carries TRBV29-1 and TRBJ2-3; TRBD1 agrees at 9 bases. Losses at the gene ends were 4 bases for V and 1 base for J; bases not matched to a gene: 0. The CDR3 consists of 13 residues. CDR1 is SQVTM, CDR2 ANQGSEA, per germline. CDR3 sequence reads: CSVGTGGTDTQYF. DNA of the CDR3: TGCAGCGTTGGGACAGGGGGCACAGATACGCAGTATTTT.